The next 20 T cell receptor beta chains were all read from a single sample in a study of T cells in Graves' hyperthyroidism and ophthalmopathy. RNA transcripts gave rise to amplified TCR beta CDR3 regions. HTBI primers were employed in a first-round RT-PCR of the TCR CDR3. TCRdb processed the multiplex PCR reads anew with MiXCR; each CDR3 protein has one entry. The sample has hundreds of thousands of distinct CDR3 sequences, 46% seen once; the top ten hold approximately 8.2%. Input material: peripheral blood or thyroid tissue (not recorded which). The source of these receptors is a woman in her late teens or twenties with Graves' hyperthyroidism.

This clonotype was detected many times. The DNA for the CDR3 is TGTGCCAGCAGCTTAACGGGGAACACTGAAGCTTTCTTT. This gives the protein CASSLTGNTEAFF. This sequence joins TRBV7-9 and TRBJ1-1; D is unresolved. The CDR3 length is 13 residues. V shed 2 bases and J shed 1 base, with 5 bases lying between them. Germline V gene sequence: CDR1 SEHNR, CDR2 FQNEAQ (reference sequence).

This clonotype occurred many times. CDR3 in amino acids: CASTPEGAGANVLTF. For the CDR3, the DNA is TGTGCCAGCACCCCGGAAGGGGCTGGGGCCAACGTCCTGACTTTC. This sequence joins TRBV25-1 and TRBJ2-6; perhaps TRBD1 as D (5 bases). The CDR3 is 15 residues long. V was shortened by 7 bases and J by 2 bases, with 12 bases between the two germline ends. Germline CDR1 MGHDK, CDR2 SYGVNS.

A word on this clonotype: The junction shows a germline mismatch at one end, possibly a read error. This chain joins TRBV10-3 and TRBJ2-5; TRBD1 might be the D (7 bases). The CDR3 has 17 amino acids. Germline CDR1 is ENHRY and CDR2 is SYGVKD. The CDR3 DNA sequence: TGTGCCAGCAGTGAAGCGTCCCAGGGGGGAGGCCAAGAGACCCAGTACTTC. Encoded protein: CASSEASQGGGQETQYF.

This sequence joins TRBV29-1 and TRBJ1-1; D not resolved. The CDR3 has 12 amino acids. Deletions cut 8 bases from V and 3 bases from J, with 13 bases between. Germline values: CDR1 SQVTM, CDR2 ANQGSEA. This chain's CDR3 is CSLLGPHTEAFF. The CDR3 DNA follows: TGCAGCTTGCTAGGACCCCACACTGAAGCTTTCTTT.

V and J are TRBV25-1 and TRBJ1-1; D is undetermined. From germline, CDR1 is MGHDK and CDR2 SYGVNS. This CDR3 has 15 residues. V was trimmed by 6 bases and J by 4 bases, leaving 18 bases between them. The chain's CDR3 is CASSQGRVGGTEAFF. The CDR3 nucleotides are TGTGCCAGCAGCCAAGGCCGGGTAGGAGGCACTGAAGCTTTCTTT.

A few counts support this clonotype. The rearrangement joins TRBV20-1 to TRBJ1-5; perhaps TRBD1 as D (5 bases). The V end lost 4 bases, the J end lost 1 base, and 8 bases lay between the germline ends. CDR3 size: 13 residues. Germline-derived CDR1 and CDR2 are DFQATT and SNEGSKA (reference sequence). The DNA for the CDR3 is TGCAGTGCTAAGTCAGGGAGCAATCAGCCCCAGCATTTT. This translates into CSAKSGSNQPQHF.

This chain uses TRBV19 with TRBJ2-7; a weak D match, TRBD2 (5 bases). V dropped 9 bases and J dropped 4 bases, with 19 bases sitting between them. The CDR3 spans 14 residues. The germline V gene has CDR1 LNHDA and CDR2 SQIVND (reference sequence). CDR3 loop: CASSSGLRWYEQYF. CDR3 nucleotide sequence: TGTGCCAGCAGCTCCGGACTCAGGTGGTACGAGCAGTACTTC.

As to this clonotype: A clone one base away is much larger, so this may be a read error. CDR3 in amino acids: CASSQAQSNQPQHF. CDR3 nucleotide sequence: TGTGCCAGCAGTCAAGCACAGAGCAATCAGCCCCAGCATTTT. This rearrangement joins TRBV12-3 or TRBV12-4 to TRBJ1-5; D call uncertain. V lost 5 bases and J 1 base, leaving 9 bases between the germline ends. This CDR3 region has 14 residues.

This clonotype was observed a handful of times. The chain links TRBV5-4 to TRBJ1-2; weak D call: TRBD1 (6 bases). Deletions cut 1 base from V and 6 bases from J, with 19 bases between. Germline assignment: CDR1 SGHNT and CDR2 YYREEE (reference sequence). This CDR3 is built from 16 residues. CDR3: CASSLPPLWTDDGYTF. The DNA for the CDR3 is TGTGCCAGCAGCTTGCCCCCCCTTTGGACAGATGATGGCTACACCTTC.

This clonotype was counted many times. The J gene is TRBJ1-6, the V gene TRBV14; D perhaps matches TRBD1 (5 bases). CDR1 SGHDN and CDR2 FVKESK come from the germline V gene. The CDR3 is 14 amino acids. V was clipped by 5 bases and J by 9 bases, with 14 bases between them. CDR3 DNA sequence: TGTGCCAGCAGCGTCCGGGACGGAGGTTCACCCCTCCACTTT. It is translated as CASSVRDGGSPLHF.

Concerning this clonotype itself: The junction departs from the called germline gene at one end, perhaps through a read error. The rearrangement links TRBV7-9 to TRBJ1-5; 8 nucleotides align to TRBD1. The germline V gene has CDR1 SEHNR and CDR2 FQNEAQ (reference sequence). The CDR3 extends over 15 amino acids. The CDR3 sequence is CASSRGTGDNQPQHF. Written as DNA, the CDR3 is TGCGCCAGCAGCCGGGGGACAGGAGACAATCAGCCCCAGCATTTT. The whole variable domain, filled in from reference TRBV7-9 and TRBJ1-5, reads DTGVSQNPRHKITKRGQNVTFRCDPISEHNRLYWYRQTLGQGPEFLTYFQNEAQLEKSRLLSDRFSAERPKGSFSTLEIQRTEQGDSAMYLCASSRGTGDNQPQHFGDGTRLSIL.

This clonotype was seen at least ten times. CDR3 DNA sequence: TGCAGCGTTGGTAGGTCTAGCGGGAGGGACCACGAGCAGTACTTC. This sequence encodes CSVGRSSGRDHEQYF. The V gene is TRBV29-1, the J gene TRBJ2-7; 12 nucleotides match TRBD2. Germline-derived CDR1 and CDR2 are SQVTM and ANQGSEA. The CDR3 runs 15 residues. The J segment lost 5 bases and the V segment lost 4 bases, leaving 9 bases of the junction unmatched.

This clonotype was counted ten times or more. In DNA, the CDR3 is TGTGCCAGCAGCTTCGGGACGGCGAACACTGAAGCTTTCTTT. This sequence encodes CASSFGTANTEAFF. V gene TRBV2 combines with J gene TRBJ1-1; D is possibly TRBD1 (5 bases). The germline gives CDR1 SNHLY, CDR2 FYNNEI. The ends were cut back, 6 bases at V and 1 base at J, with 12 bases in the middle. This CDR3 is 14 amino acids long. Together with reference TRBV2 and TRBJ1-1, the CDR3 gives the full variable domain: EPEVTQTPSHQVTQMGQEVILRCVPISNHLYFYWYRQILGQKVEFLVSFYNNEISEKSEIFDDQFSVERPDGSNFTLKIRSTKLEDSAMYFCASSFGTANTEAFFGQGTRLTVV.

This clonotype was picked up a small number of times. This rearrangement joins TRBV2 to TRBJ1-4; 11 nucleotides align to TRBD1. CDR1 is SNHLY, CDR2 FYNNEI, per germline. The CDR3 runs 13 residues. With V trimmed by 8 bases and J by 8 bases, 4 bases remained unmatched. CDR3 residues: CASGQGAGEKLFF. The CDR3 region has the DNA TGTGCCAGCGGACAGGGGGCAGGAGAAAAACTGTTTTTT.

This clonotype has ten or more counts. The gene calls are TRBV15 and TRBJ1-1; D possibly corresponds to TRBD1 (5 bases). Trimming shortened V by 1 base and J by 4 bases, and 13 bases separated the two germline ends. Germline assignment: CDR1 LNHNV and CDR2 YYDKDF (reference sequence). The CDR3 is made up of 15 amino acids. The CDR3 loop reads CATSRGGGARTEAFF. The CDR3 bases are TGTGCCACCAGCAGAGGCGGAGGGGCCCGCACTGAAGCTTTCTTT.

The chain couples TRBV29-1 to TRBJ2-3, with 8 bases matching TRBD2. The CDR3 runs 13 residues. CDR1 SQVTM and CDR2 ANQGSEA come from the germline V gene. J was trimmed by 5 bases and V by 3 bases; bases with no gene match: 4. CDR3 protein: CSVDGGDGDTQYF. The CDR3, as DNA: TGCAGCGTTGACGGGGGGGATGGAGATACGCAGTATTTT.

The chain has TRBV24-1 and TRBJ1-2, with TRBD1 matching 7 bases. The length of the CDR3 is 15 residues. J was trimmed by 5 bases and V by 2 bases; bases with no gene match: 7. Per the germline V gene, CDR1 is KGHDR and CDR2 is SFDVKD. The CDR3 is CATSDCDREGYGYTF. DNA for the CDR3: TGTGCCACCAGTGATTGCGACAGGGAAGGATATGGCTACACCTTC.

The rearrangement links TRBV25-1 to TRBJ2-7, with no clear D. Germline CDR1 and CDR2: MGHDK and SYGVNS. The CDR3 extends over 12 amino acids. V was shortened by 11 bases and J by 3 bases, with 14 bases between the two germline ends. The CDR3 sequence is CAGSIGFYEQYF. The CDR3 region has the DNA TGTGCCGGGTCCATCGGGTTCTACGAGCAGTACTTC.

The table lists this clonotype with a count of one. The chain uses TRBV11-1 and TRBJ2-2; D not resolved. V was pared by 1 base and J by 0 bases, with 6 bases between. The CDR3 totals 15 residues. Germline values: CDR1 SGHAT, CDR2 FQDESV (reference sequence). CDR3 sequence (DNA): TGTGCCAGCAGCTTAGACTCGGCGAACACCGGGGAGCTGTTTTTT. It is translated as CASSLDSANTGELFF.

The CDR3 sequence: CASSLEGQHSNQPQHF. The CDR3 bases are TGTGCCAGCAGTTTAGAGGGACAGCATAGCAATCAGCCCCAGCATTTT. This rearrangement joins TRBV2 to TRBJ1-5, with 7 bases fitting TRBD1. The CDR3 runs 16 residues. The germline V gene has CDR1 SNHLY and CDR2 FYNNEI. Trimming cost V 5 bases and J 0 bases; bases outside gene matches: 7.